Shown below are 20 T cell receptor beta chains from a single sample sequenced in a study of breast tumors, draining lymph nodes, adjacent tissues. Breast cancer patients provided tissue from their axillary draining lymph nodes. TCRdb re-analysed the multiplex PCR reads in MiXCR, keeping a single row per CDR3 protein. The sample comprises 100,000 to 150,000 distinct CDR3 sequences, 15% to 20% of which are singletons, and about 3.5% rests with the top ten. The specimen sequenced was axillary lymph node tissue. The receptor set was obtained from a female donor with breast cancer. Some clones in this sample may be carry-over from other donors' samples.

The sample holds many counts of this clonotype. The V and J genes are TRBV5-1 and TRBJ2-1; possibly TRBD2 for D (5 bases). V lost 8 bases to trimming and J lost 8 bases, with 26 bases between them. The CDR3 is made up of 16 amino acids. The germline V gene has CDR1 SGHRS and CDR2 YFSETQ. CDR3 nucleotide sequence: TGCGCCAGTTTTAGGACTCCCCCTGCTGACACAGATGAGCAGTTCTTC. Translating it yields CASFRTPPADTDEQFF.

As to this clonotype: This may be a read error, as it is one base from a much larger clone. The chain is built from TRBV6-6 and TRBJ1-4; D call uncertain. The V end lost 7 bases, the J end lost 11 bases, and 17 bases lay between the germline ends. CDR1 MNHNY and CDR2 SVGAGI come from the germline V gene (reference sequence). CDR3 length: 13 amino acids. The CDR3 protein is CASILTGVGKLFF. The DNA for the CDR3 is TGTGCCAGCATCCTGACCGGGGTGGGGAAACTGTTTTTT.

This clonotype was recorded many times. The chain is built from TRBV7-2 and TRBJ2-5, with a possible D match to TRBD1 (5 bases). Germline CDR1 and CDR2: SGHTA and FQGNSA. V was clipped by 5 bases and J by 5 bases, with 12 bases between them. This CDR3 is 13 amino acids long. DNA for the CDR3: TGTGCCAGCAGCCGTGCAGGGTTGGAGACCCAGTACTTC. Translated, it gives CASSRAGLETQYF. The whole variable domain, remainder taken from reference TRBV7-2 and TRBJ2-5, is GAGVSQSPSNKVTEKGKDVELRCDPISGHTALYWYRQSLGQGLEFLIYFQGNSAPDKSGLPSDRFSAERTGGSVSTLTIQRTQQEDSAVYLCASSRAGLETQYFGPGTRLLVL.

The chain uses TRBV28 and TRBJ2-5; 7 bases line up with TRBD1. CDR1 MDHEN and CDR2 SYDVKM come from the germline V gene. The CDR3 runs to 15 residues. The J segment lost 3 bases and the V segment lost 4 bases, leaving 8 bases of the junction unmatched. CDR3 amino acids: CASSSFRQGKETQYF. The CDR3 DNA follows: TGTGCCAGCAGTTCTTTTCGACAGGGCAAAGAGACCCAGTACTTC.

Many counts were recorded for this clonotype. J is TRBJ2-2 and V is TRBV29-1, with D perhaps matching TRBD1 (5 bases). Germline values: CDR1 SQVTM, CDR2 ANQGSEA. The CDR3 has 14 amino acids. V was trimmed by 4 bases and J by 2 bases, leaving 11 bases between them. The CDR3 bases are TGCAGCGTTGTTGGCAGGGCTAACACCGGGGAGCTGTTTTTT. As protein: CSVVGRANTGELFF.

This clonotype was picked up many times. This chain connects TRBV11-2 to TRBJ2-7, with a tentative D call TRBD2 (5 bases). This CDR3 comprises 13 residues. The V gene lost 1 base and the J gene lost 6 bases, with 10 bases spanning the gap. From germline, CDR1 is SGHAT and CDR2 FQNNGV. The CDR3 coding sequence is TGTGCCAGCAGCTTAGCCCGGGGTGCCGAGCAGTACTTC. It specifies CASSLARGAEQYF.

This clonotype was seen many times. The DNA of the CDR3 is TGTGCCAGCAGCTTACTGGTTTTGGATGAGCAGTTCTTC. Its protein product is CASSLLVLDEQFF. The chain has TRBV7-6 and TRBJ2-1; D is unresolved. Germline CDR1 SGHVS, CDR2 FNYEAQ. Trimming left V 2 bases short and J 8 bases short, with 10 bases between. The CDR3 extends over 13 amino acids.

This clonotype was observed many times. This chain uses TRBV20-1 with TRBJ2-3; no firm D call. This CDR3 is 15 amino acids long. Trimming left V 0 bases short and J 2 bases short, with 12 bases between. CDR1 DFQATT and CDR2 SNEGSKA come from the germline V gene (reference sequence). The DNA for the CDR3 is TGCAGTGCTAGAGATGTGATGGATTTCACAGATACGCAGTATTTT. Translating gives CSARDVMDFTDTQYF.

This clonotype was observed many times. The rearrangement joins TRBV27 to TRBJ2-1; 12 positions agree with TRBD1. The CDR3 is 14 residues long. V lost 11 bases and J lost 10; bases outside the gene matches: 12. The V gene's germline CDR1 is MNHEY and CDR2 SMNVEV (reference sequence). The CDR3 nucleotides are TGTGCCGCCGTCCTAGGGACAGGGGGCTTAGAGCAGTTCTTC. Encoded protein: CAAVLGTGGLEQFF.

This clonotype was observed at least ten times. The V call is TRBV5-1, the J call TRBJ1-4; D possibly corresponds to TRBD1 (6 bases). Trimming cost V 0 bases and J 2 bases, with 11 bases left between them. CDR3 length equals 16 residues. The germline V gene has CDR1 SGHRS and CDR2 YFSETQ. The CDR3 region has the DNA TGCGCCAGCAGCTTGGCAGCGGGGGCGACTAATGAAAAACTGTTTTTT. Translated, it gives CASSLAAGATNEKLFF.

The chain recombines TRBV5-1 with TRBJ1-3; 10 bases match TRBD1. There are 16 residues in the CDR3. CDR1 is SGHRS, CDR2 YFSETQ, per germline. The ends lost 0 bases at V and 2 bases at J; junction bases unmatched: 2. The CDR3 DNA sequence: TGCGCCAGCAGCTTGGGACAGGGGGCCGCTGGAAACACCATATATTTT. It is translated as CASSLGQGAAGNTIYF.

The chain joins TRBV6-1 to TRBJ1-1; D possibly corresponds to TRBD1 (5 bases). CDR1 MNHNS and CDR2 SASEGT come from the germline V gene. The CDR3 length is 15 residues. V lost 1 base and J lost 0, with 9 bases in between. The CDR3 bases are TGTGCCAGCAGTGAAGTCTGGGGGATGAACACTGAAGCTTTCTTT. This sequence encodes CASSEVWGMNTEAFF.

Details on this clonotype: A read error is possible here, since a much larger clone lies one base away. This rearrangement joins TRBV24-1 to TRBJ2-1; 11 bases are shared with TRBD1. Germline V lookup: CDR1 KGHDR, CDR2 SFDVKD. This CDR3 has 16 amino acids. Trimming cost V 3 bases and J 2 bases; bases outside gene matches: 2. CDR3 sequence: CATSDRDRGAYNEQFF. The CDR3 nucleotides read TGTGCCACCAGTGATCGGGACAGGGGGGCCTACAATGAGCAGTTCTTC.

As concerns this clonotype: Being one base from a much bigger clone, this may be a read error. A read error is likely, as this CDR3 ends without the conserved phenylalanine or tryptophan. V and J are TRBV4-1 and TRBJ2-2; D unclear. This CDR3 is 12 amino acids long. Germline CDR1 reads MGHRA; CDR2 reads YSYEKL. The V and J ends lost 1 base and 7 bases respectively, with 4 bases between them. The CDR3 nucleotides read TGCGCCAGCAGCCAAGTTGACGGGGAGCTGTTTCTT. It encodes CASSQVDGELFL.

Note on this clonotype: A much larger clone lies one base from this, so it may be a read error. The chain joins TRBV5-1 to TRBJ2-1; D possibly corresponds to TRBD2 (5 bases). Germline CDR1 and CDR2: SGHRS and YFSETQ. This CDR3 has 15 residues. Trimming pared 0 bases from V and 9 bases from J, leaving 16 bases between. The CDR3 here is CASSLATARGLEQFF. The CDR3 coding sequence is TGCGCCAGCAGCTTGGCCACGGCGAGAGGACTTGAGCAGTTCTTC.

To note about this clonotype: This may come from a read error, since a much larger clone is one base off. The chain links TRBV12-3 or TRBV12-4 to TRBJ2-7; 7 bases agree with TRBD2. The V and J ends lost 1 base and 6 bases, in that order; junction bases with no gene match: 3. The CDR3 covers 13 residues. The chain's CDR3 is CASSLGTSAEQYF. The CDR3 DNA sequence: TGTGCCAGCAGTTTAGGTACTAGCGCCGAGCAGTACTTC.

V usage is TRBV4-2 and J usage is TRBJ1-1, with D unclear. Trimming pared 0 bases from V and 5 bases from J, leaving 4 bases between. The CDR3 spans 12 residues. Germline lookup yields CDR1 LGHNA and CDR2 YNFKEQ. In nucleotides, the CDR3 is TGTGCCAGCAGCCAAGATTTTACTGAAGCTTTCTTT. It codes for CASSQDFTEAFF.

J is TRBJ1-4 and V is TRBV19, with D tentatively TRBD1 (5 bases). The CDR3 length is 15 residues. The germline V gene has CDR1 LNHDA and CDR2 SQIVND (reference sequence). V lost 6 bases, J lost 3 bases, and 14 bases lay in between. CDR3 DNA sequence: TGTGCCAGTAGAGACACCGCGGGACCTAATGAAAAACTGTTTTTT. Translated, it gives CASRDTAGPNEKLFF.

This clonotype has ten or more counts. The CDR3 DNA is TGCAGTGCGAGCGGACCCCCCGGTTATACGCAGTATTTT. It codes for CSASGPPGYTQYF. V and J are TRBV20-1 and TRBJ2-3; a possible D gene is TRBD2 (5 bases). The V end was cut by 6 bases, the J end by 7 bases, with 17 bases between. This CDR3 is 13 amino acids long. Germline V gives CDR1 DFQATT, CDR2 SNEGSKA (reference sequence).

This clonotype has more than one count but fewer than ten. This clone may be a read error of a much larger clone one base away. The CDR3 sequence is CASSPSRVLAESYGQYF. Written as DNA, the CDR3 is TGTGCCAGCAGCCCGTCCCGTGTTTTAGCCGAATCCTACGGGCAGTACTTC. V usage is TRBV14 and J usage is TRBJ2-7; D uncertain. Germline V gene lookup returns CDR1 SGHDN and CDR2 FVKESK. This CDR3 region has 17 residues.